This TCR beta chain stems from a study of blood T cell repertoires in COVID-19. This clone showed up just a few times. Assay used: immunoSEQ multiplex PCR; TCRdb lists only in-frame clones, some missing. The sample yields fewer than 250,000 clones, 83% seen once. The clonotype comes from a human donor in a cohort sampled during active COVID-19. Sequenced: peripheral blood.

CDR3 residues: CASSFQQGFGSYEQYF. The CDR3 DNA is TGTGCCAGCAGCTTCCAGCAGGGTTTTGGTTCCTACGAGCAGTACTTC. V and J are TRBV13 and TRBJ2-7, with D possibly TRBD1 on 5 matching bases. V was cut by 3 bases and J by 1 base, with 16 bases left in between. The V gene's germline CDR1 is PRHDT and CDR2 FYEKMQ (reference sequence). The length of the CDR3 is 16 residues.